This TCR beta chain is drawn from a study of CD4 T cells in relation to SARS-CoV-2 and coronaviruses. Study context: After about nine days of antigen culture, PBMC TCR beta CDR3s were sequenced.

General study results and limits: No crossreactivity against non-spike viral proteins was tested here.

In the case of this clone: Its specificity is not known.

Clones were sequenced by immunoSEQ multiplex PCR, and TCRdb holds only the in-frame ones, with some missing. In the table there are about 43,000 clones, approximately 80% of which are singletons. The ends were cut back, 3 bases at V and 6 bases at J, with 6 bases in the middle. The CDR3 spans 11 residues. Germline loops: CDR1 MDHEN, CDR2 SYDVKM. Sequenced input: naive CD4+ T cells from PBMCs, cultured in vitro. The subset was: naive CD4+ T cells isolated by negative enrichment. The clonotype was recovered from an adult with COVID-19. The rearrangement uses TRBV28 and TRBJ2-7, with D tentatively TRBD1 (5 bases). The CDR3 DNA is TGTGCCAGCAGTTTCAGGGCCGAGCAGTACTTC. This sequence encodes CASSFRAEQYF. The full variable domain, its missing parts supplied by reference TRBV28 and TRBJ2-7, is DVKVTQSSRYLVKRTGEKVFLECVQDMDHENMFWYRQDPGLGLRLIYFSYDVKMKEKGDIPEGYSVSREKKERFSLILESASTNQTSMYLCASSFRAEQYFGPGTRLTVT.